Listed below are T cell receptor beta chains from one sample, sequenced in a study of blood T cell repertoires in COVID-19. Sequenced by immunoSEQ multiplex PCR; TCRdb stores in-frame clones only, minus some. The sample records about 99,000 clones, 75% to 90% being singletons. Sequenced input: peripheral blood. These TCRs come from a human donor in a cohort sampled during active or convalescent COVID-19. Both conserved end residues are part of each CDR3. A D gene is named only where the DNA matches it firmly. Clone size is stated in some rows and not others, as once, few, many or a class when expanded.

J: TRBJ1-3; V: TRBV7-9; size: .; D: .; CDR3: CASSRREDSIYF; DNA: TGTGCCAGCAGTCGAAGAGAGGATTCCATATATTTT
J: TRBJ2-5; V: TRBV28; size: .; D: .; CDR3: CASGGDTMPEVQYF; DNA: TGTGCCAGCGGGGGGGACACCATGCCCGAGGTCCAGTACTTC
J: TRBJ1-1; V: TRBV19; size: .; D: .; CDR3: CASSISFTHTEAFF; DNA: TGTGCCAGTAGTATATCGTTCACTCACACTGAAGCTTTCTTT
J: TRBJ2-6; V: TRBV2; size: .; D: .; CDR3: CASTPRGAGANVLTF; DNA: TGTGCCAGCACCCCCCGGGGAGCTGGGGCCAACGTCCTGACTTTC
J: TRBJ1-5; V: TRBV7-2; size: .; D: TRBD1; CDR3: CASSYRDRGLEPQHF; DNA: TGTGCCAGCAGCTACCGGGACAGGGGACTGGAGCCCCAGCATTTT
J: TRBJ2-6; V: TRBV30; size: .; D: .; CDR3: CAWSVEPGPSGANVLTF; DNA: TGTGCCTGGAGCGTCGAACCAGGTCCCTCTGGGGCCAACGTCCTGACTTTC
J: TRBJ1-1; V: TRBV5-4; size: .; D: .; CDR3: CASSLEPRGDTEAFF; DNA: TGTGCCAGCAGCTTGGAGCCCCGGGGGGACACTGAAGCTTTCTTT
J: TRBJ1-1; V: TRBV25-1; size: .; D: TRBD1; CDR3: CASRQTGGNTEAFF; DNA: TGTGCCAGCAGACAGACAGGGGGCAACACTGAAGCTTTCTTT
J: TRBJ2-1; V: TRBV29-1; size: .; D: .; CDR3: CSARSPRDTKKYNEQFF; DNA: TGCAGCGCCCGGAGTCCCCGGGACACCAAAAAATACAATGAGCAGTTCTTC
J: TRBJ1-3; V: TRBV6-5; size: .; D: TRBD1; CDR3: CASSTRTGKDTIYF; DNA: TGTGCCAGCAGTACACGGACAGGGAAGGACACCATATATTTT
J: TRBJ2-3; V: TRBV5-1; size: .; D: .; CDR3: CASVRGSGFHPDTQYF; DNA: TGCGCCAGCGTCCGGGGGAGTGGATTCCATCCAGATACGCAGTATTTT
J: TRBJ1-1; V: TRBV7-2; size: .; D: TRBD1; CDR3: CASSRQGNTEAFF; DNA: TGTGCCAGCAGCCGACAGGGGAACACTGAAGCTTTCTTT
J: TRBJ2-5; V: TRBV11-2; size: .; D: .; CDR3: CASRRPGETQYF; DNA: TGTGCCAGCAGACGCCCGGGAGAGACCCAGTACTTC
J: TRBJ2-7; V: TRBV7-8; size: once; D: .; CDR3: CASSPLSEQYF; DNA: TGTGCCAGCAGCCCACTGAGCGAGCAGTACTTC
J: TRBJ1-5; V: TRBV6-5; size: .; D: .; CDR3: CASSIRYRAVQPQHF; DNA: TGTGCCAGCAGTATAAGATACAGGGCTGTCCAGCCCCAGCATTTT
J: TRBJ2-3; V: TRBV14; size: few; D: TRBD2; CDR3: CASSTRLAGGPREDTQYF; DNA: TGTGCCAGCAGCACCCGACTAGCGGGGGGGCCGCGAGAAGATACGCAGTATTTT
J: TRBJ2-6; V: TRBV11-3; size: .; D: .; CDR3: CASSFSSRRANVLTF; DNA: TGTGCCAGCAGCTTCTCATCCAGAAGGGCCAACGTCCTGACTTTC
J: TRBJ1-5; V: TRBV7-2; size: .; D: TRBD1; CDR3: CASSTRTGGGQPQHF; DNA: TGTGCCAGCAGCACTCGGACAGGGGGCGGCCAGCCCCAGCATTTT
J: TRBJ2-2; V: TRBV25-1; size: once; D: TRBD1; CDR3: CASSELGRQGFAGELFF; DNA: TGTGCCAGCAGTGAATTGGGGAGACAGGGGTTCGCCGGGGAGCTGTTTTTT
J: TRBJ2-3; V: TRBV5-6; size: .; D: .; CDR3: CASSLTDTQYF; DNA: TGTGCCAGCAGCCTCACAGATACGCAGTATTTT
J: TRBJ1-2; V: TRBV5-8; size: .; D: TRBD1; CDR3: CASSPGGTGGYYGYTF; DNA: TGTGCCAGCAGCCCCGGGGGGACAGGGGGCTACTATGGCTACACCTTC
J: TRBJ1-5; V: TRBV24-1; size: .; D: .; CDR3: CATSADNHQPQHF; DNA: TGTGCCACCAGTGCTGACAACCATCAGCCCCAGCATTTT
J: TRBJ2-5; V: TRBV11-2; size: .; D: TRBD2; CDR3: CASSLGGGPQETQYF; DNA: TGTGCCAGCAGCTTAGGCGGGGGTCCCCAAGAGACCCAGTACTTC
J: TRBJ2-1; V: TRBV3-1/TRBV3-2; size: .; D: TRBD1; CDR3: CATQTRQGSSYNEQFF; DNA: TGTGCCACCCAGACCCGACAGGGCTCCTCCTACAATGAGCAGTTCTTC
J: TRBJ2-7; V: TRBV7-2; size: .; D: TRBD1; CDR3: CASSRRQGYEQYF; DNA: TGTGCCAGCAGCCGCCGACAGGGCTACGAGCAGTACTTC
J: TRBJ2-1; V: TRBV19; size: .; D: TRBD2; CDR3: CASSIDLQGGGAFLEQFF; DNA: TGTGCCAGTAGTATAGATCTTCAGGGCGGGGGGGCCTTCTTGGAGCAGTTCTTC
J: TRBJ2-7; V: TRBV7-2; size: .; D: .; CDR3: CASSPRLDSYEQYF; DNA: TGTGCCAGCAGCCCCCGCCTAGACTCCTACGAGCAGTACTTC
J: TRBJ2-7; V: TRBV5-6; size: .; D: TRBD1; CDR3: CASGGQGIYEQYF; DNA: TGTGCCAGCGGCGGACAGGGGATCTACGAGCAGTACTTC
J: TRBJ1-5; V: TRBV6-1; size: .; D: .; CDR3: CASSEGTLLGNQPQHF; DNA: TGTGCCAGCAGTGAAGGGACACTACTGGGCAATCAGCCCCAGCATTTT
J: TRBJ2-7; V: TRBV7-7; size: .; D: .; CDR3: CASSLTPAAGAYEQYF; DNA: TGTGCTAGCAGCTTGACCCCAGCGGCCGGGGCCTACGAGCAGTACTTC
J: TRBJ1-3; V: TRBV28; size: .; D: .; CDR3: CASRPNGDTIYF; DNA: TGTGCCAGCAGACCGAACGGAGACACCATATATTTT
J: TRBJ1-2; V: TRBV19; size: .; D: TRBD1; CDR3: CASKRTGSGYTF; DNA: TGTGCCAGTAAAAGGACAGGGTCTGGCTACACCTTC
J: TRBJ1-1; V: TRBV2; size: .; D: .; CDR3: CASRTQGGVNTEAFF; DNA: TGTGCCAGCAGGACTCAGGGAGGGGTGAACACTGAAGCTTTCTTT